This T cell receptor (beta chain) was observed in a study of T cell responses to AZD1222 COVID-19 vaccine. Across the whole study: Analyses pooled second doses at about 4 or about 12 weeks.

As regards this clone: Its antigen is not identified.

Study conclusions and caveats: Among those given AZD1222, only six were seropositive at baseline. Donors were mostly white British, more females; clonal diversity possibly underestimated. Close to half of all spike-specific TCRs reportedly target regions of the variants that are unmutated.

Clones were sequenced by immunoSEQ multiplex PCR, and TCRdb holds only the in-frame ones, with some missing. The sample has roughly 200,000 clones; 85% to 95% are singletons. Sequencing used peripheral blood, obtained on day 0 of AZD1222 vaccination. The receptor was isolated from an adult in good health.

The chain's CDR3 is CASSGRDATNEKLFF. The CDR3 DNA sequence: TGTGCCAGCAGCGGGCGGGATGCAACTAATGAAAAACTGTTTTTT. This rearrangement joins TRBV7-6 to TRBJ1-4, with D unclear. CDR3 length: 15 amino acids. Germline CDR1 SGHVS, CDR2 FNYEAQ. V dropped 5 bases and J dropped 0 bases, with 10 bases sitting between them.